The entry below describes one TCR beta chain. This specimen belongs to a study of blood T cell repertoires in COVID-19. Across the whole study: Samples of COVID-19 (acute and convalescent) were obtained from the United States, Italy and Spain.

In the original analysis: Scientists estimated how many nucleated cells there were by amplifying reference gene primers. Here immunoSEQ multiplex PCR was the method, and the copy in TCRdb shows in-frame clones only, minus some. Clone size and the V and J calls come from that table; the DNA yielded D and trimming. The sample lists 30,000 to 40,000 clones, around 89% occurring once. CDR1 is SQVTM, CDR2 ANQGSEA, per germline. The CDR3 covers 11 residues. Deletions cut 6 bases from V and 3 bases from J, with 9 bases between. The clonotype was recovered from a man aged 60 to 75 with active or convalescent COVID-19. This chain joins TRBV29-1 and TRBJ2-7; TRBD1 might be the D (5 bases). The specimen sequenced was peripheral blood. The CDR3 reads CSVDDSYEQYF. The CDR3 nucleotides read TGCAGCGTCGATGACAGCTACGAGCAGTACTTC.